Below, 13 T cell receptor beta chains from the same sample are listed, as sequenced in a study of OX40 agonist ivuxolimab in advanced cancers. TCRdb's copy holds only in-frame clones and misses some; the assay was immunoSEQ multiplex PCR. The sample lists some 80,000 clones, approximately 83% occurring once. Sequenced here: CD4+ or CD8+ T cells sorted from blood, sampled in a trial of the OX40 agonist ivuxolimab. These receptors were collected from an adult with an advanced solid tumor such as melanoma, head and neck, liver or kidney cancer.

The rearrangement uses TRBV19 and TRBJ1-2; no definite D call. Germline V CDR1 and CDR2: LNHDA, SQIVND (reference sequence). V was trimmed by 4 bases and J by 2 bases, leaving 11 bases between them. The CDR3 loop spans 14 amino acids. Written as DNA, the CDR3 is TGTGCCAGTAGTAACGCCGGGCCCAACTATGGCTACACCTTC. The encoded protein is CASSNAGPNYGYTF.

CDR3 DNA sequence: TGTGCCAGCTCACCACGGACAGGGGCTTGGGACACTGAAGCTTTCTTT. Translated: CASSPRTGAWDTEAFF. The chain employs TRBV18 and TRBJ1-1, with 9 bases lining up with TRBD1. Germline values: CDR1 KGHSH, CDR2 LQKENI. The CDR3 is made up of 16 amino acids. Losses at the gene ends were 1 base for V and 3 bases for J; bases not matched to a gene: 6.

The gene calls are TRBV5-4 and TRBJ2-7; TRBD2 matches at 14 bases. With 4 bases clipped from V and 2 bases from J, the junction kept 8 bases outside the gene matches. This CDR3 region has 17 residues. Germline V gene sequence: CDR1 SGHNT, CDR2 YYREEE (reference sequence). DNA for the CDR3: TGTGCCAGCAGCAAGGGACTAGCGGGGGCCTCTGCCTACGAGCAGTACTTC. This codes for CASSKGLAGASAYEQYF. The full variable domain, completed using reference TRBV5-4 and TRBJ2-7, is ETGVTQSPTHLIKTRGQQVTLRCSSQSGHNTVSWYQQALGQGPQFIFQYYREEENGRGNFPPRFSGLQFPNYSSELNVNALELDDSALYLCASSKGLAGASAYEQYFGPGTRLTVT.

The rearrangement uses TRBV19 and TRBJ1-3, with D hard to call. Trimming left V 4 bases short and J 0 bases short, with 7 bases between. Germline lookup yields CDR1 LNHDA and CDR2 SQIVND (reference sequence). CDR3 length: 14 residues. CDR3 bases: TGTGCCAGTAGTACAGGTCGCTCTGGAAACACCATATATTTT. It translates to CASSTGRSGNTIYF. The complete variable domain, with remaining parts taken from reference TRBV19 and TRBJ1-3, reads DGGITQSPKYLFRKEGQNVTLSCEQNLNHDAMYWYRQDPGQGLRLIYYSQIVNDFQKGDIAEGYSVSREKKESFPLTVTSAQKNPTAFYLCASSTGRSGNTIYFGEGSWLTVV.

On this clone: The same CDR3 can be traced to other DNA sequences in this sample. The rearrangement uses TRBV7-3 and TRBJ2-7; D possibly corresponds to TRBD1 (5 bases). The CDR3 extends over 13 amino acids. Germline V CDR1 and CDR2: SGHTA, FQGTGA. Trimming removed 0 bases from V and 5 bases from J, with 8 bases in between. This chain's CDR3 is CASSLTGADEQYF. CDR3 bases: TGTGCCAGCAGCTTAACAGGGGCGGACGAGCAGTACTTC.

Worth noting for this clone: This CDR3 is also generated by other DNA sequences in the sample. The gene calls are TRBV29-1 and TRBJ2-7; 7 bases fit TRBD2. CDR3 size: 14 residues. Per germline, CDR1 SQVTM and CDR2 ANQGSEA. Trimming removed 3 bases from V and 2 bases from J; junction bases left unmatched: 7. The CDR3 protein is CSVDSGRGTYEQYF. The CDR3 region has the DNA TGCAGCGTTGATTCTGGGCGGGGGACCTACGAGCAGTACTTC.

This clone was detected many times. The chain is built from TRBV2 and TRBJ1-1, with D perhaps TRBD1 (5 bases). The CDR3 loop spans 13 amino acids. Germline V gives CDR1 SNHLY, CDR2 FYNNEI. The V and J ends lost 7 bases and 8 bases respectively, with 17 bases between them. Here the CDR3 DNA reads TGTGCCAGCACCGGGGACCGCCGCGGGGAAGCTTTCTTT. Translated, it gives CASTGDRRGEAFF. The full variable domain, its missing parts supplied by reference TRBV2 and TRBJ1-1, is EPEVTQTPSHQVTQMGQEVILRCVPISNHLYFYWYRQILGQKVEFLVSFYNNEISEKSEIFDDQFSVERPDGSNFTLKIRSTKLEDSAMYFCASTGDRRGEAFFGQGTRLTVV.

CDR3 sequence reads: CASSVADTQYF. The CDR3 DNA sequence: TGTGCCAGCAGCGTAGCAGATACGCAGTATTTT. The rearrangement joins TRBV9 to TRBJ2-3; D unclear. CDR3 length: 11 amino acids. Per germline, CDR1 SGDLS and CDR2 YYNGEE. V was clipped by 0 bases and J by 4 bases, with 0 bases between them.

The chain couples TRBV27 to TRBJ1-5; weak D call: TRBD1 (6 bases). This CDR3 spans 14 amino acids. V lost 3 bases and J 1 base, leaving 7 bases between the germline ends. The V gene's germline CDR1 is MNHEY and CDR2 SMNVEV (reference sequence). The CDR3 region has the DNA TGTGCCAGCAGTTTTCAGGGGAGCAATCAGCCCCAGCATTTT. It translates to CASSFQGSNQPQHF.

The chain has TRBV2 and TRBJ1-1; D might be TRBD1 (5 bases). Germline V gene sequence: CDR1 SNHLY, CDR2 FYNNEI. The CDR3 length is 12 residues. V was trimmed by 5 bases and J by 11 bases, leaving 15 bases between them. In DNA form, the CDR3 reads TGTGCCAGCAGTAGGACATCTAGGTGGGCTTTCTTT. This translates into CASSRTSRWAFF.

The gene calls are TRBV28 and TRBJ2-3; D might be TRBD1 (5 bases). Germline V CDR1 and CDR2: MDHEN, SYDVKM. The ends were cut back, 3 bases at V and 5 bases at J, with 18 bases in the middle. The CDR3 has 16 amino acids. The CDR3 region has the DNA TGTGCCAGCAGTTTTCTCTCAGGGCTAAGGGGAGATACGCAGTATTTT. Its translation: CASSFLSGLRGDTQYF.

The rearrangement links TRBV6-5 to TRBJ1-1; the D gene is possibly TRBD1 (6 bases). This CDR3 comprises 14 residues. Trimming took 6 bases from V and 3 from J, leaving 14 bases between them. CDR1 is MNHEY, CDR2 SVGAGI, per germline. CDR3 amino acids: CASSRTAPDTEAFF. The DNA for the CDR3 is TGTGCCAGCAGCCGGACAGCGCCGGACACTGAAGCTTTCTTT.

V usage is TRBV6-5 and J usage is TRBJ2-3, with TRBD1 as a possible D gene (5 bases). The CDR3 is 15 amino acids. The V gene lost 2 bases and the J gene lost 2 bases, with 11 bases spanning the gap. Germline lookup yields CDR1 MNHEY and CDR2 SVGAGI. CDR3: CASSYNGQFTDTQYF. CDR3 sequence (DNA): TGTGCCAGCAGTTACAACGGACAATTCACAGATACGCAGTATTTT.